This T cell receptor beta chain was recorded in a study of early T cells in non-severe SARS-CoV-2 infection. Study context: The study sequenced bulk RNA from unsorted whole blood, with chains unpaired.

Attachment of unique molecular identifiers was made to individual cDNA molecules. TCRdb reanalysed the 5' RACE reads using MiXCR and keeps one entry per CDR3 protein. The sample records approximately 42,000 distinct CDR3 sequences, around 6.8% being singletons. Whole-study findings and limits: Reliance on VDJdb matching favored anti-spike CD8 responses; private and CD4 specificities were missed.

V lost 0 bases, J lost 9 bases, and 8 bases stayed unmatched. Germline values: CDR1 GTSNPN, CDR2 SVGIG (reference sequence). The CDR3 runs 14 residues. Points on this clonotype: Its specificity is not known.

The receptor comes from an adult who was a healthcare worker with PCR-confirmed SARS-CoV-2 infection or an uninfected control (not recorded which). The chain uses TRBV30 and TRBJ1-2; 9 bases align to TRBD1. Sequenced sample: whole blood. The CDR3 is CAWSVTGGLWSYTF. As DNA, the CDR3 is TGTGCCTGGAGTGTAACAGGGGGCCTGTGGAGCTACACCTTC.